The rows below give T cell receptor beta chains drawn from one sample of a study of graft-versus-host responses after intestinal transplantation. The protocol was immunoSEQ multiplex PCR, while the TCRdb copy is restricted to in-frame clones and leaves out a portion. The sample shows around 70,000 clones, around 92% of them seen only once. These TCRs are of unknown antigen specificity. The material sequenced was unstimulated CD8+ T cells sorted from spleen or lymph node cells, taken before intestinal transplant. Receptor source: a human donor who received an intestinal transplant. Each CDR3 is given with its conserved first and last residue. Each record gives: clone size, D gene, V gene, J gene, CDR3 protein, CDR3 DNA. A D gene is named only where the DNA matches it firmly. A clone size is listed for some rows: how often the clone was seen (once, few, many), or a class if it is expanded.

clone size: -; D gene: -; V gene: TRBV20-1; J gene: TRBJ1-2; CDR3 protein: CSARDREGYTF; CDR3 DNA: TGCAGTGCTAGAGACAGGGAAGGCTACACCTTC
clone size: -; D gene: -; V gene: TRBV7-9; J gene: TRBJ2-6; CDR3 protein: CASSLTRGSGANVLTF; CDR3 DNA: TGTGCCAGCAGCTTAACTAGAGGGTCCGGGGCCAACGTCCTGACTTTC
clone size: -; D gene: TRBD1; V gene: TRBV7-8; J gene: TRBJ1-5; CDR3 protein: CASSHSDRGASQPQHF; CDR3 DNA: TGTGCCAGCAGCCACTCTGACAGGGGAGCAAGTCAGCCCCAGCATTTT
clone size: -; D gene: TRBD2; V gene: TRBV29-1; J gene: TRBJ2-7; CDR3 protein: CSVSGVSSYEQYF; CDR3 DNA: TGCAGCGTTAGCGGGGTGTCCTCCTACGAGCAGTACTTC
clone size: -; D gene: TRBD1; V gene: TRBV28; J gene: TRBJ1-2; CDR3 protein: CASSFDREPVNYGYTF; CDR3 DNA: TGTGCCAGCAGTTTTGACAGGGAACCCGTCAACTATGGCTACACCTTC
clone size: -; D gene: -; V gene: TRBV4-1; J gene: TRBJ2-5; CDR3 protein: CASSQPGDYPKYF; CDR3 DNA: TGCGCCAGCAGCCAGCCAGGGGACTACCCTAAGTACTTC
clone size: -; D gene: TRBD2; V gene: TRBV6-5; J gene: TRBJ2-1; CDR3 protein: CASSYGTSVDNEQFF; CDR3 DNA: TGTGCCAGCAGTTACGGGACTAGCGTTGACAATGAGCAGTTCTTC
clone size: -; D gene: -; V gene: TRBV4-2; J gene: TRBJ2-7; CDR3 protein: CASSPPGSYEQYF; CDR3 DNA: TGTGCCAGCAGCCCCCCCGGCTCCTACGAGCAGTACTTC
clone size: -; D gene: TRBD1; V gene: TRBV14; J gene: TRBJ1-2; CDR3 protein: CASSLQGVANYGYTF; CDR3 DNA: TGTGCCAGCAGCTTGCAGGGGGTAGCTAACTATGGCTACACCTTC
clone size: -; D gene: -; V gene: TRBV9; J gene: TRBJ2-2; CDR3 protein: CASSPRGFRAGELFF; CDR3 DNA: TGTGCCAGCAGCCCCCGGGGATTCCGGGCCGGGGAGCTGTTTTTT
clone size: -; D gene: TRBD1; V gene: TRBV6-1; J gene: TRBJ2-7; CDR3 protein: CASSEVGTGGYEQYF; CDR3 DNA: TGTGCCAGCAGTGAAGTCGGGACAGGGGGCTACGAGCAGTACTTC
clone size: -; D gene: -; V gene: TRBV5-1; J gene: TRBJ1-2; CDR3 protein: CASSLSPGSDYGYTF; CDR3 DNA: TGCGCCAGCAGCTTGTCCCCGGGGTCGGACTATGGCTACACCTTC
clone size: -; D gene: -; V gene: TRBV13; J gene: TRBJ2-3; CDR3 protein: CASSLYQYTDTQYF; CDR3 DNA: TGTGCCAGCAGCTTATATCAGTACACAGATACGCAGTATTTT
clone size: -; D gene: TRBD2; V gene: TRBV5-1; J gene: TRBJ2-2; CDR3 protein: CASSGLAGGPRTGELFF; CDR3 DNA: TGCGCCAGCAGCGGACTAGCGGGAGGGCCAAGGACCGGGGAGCTGTTTTTT
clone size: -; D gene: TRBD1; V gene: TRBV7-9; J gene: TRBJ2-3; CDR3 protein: CASSPGRQGLGTDTQYF; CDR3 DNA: TGTGCCAGCAGCCCCGGAAGACAGGGTCTGGGCACAGATACGCAGTATTTT
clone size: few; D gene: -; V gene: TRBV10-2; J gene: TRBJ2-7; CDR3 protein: CASSSKGPYEQYF; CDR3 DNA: TGCGCCAGCAGTTCAAAGGGGCCCTACGAGCAGTACTTC
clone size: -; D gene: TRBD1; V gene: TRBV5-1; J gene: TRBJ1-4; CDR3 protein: CASSLGEGGLNEKLFF; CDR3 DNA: TGCGCCAGCAGCTTGGGTGAAGGGGGCCTTAATGAAAAACTGTTTTTT
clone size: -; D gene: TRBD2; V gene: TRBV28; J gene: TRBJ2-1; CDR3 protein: CASSLLAGGPYSYNEQFF; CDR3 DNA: TGTGCCAGCAGTTTACTAGCGGGAGGGCCTTACTCCTACAATGAGCAGTTCTTC
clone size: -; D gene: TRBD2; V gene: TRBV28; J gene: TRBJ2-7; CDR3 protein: CASSLGAGDEQYF; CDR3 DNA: TGTGCCAGCAGTTTAGGGGCGGGAGACGAGCAGTACTTC
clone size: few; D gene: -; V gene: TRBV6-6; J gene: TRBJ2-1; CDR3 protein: CASSHPGHNNEQFF; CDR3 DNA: TGTGCCAGCAGTCATCCGGGACACAACAATGAGCAGTTCTTC
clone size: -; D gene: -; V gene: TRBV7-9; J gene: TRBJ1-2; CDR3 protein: CASSTTGLHGYTF; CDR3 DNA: TGTGCCAGCAGCACAACAGGGCTCCATGGCTACACCTTC
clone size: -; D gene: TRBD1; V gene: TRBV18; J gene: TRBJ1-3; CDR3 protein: CASYEPAGTGAGNTIYF; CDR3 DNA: TGTGCCAGCTACGAGCCCGCCGGGACAGGTGCTGGAAACACCATATATTTT
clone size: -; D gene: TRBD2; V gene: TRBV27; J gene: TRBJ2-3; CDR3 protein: CASSPAGWGTDTQYF; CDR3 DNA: TGTGCCAGCAGCCCAGCGGGGTGGGGCACAGATACGCAGTATTTT
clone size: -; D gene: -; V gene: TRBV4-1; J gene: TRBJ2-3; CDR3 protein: CASSQEGGPSTDTQYF; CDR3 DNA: TGCGCCAGCAGCCAAGAGGGGGGGCCTAGCACAGATACGCAGTATTTT
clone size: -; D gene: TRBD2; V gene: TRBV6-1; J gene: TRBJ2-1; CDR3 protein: CASSEEGSGRVLVLAGYNEQFF; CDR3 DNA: TGTGCCAGCAGTGAAGAGGGGTCAGGCCGCGTCCTCGTACTAGCGGGCTACAATGAGCAGTTCTTC
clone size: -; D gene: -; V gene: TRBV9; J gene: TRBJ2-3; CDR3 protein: CASSVEGMDGREADTQYF; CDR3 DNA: TGTGCCAGCAGCGTAGAGGGGATGGATGGTAGGGAAGCAGATACGCAGTATTTT
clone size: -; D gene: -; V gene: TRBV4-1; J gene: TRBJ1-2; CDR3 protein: CASSQALHSLYGYTF; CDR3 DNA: TGCGCCAGCAGCCAAGCTTTACACAGCCTTTATGGCTACACCTTC
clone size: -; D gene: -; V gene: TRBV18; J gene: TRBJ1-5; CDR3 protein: CASSPPLQPQHF; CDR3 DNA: TGTGCCAGCTCACCACCCTTACAGCCCCAGCATTTT
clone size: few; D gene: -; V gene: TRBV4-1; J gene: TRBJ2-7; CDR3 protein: CASSQVTYSYEQYF; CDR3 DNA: TGCGCCAGCAGCCAAGTAACTTATTCCTACGAGCAGTACTTC
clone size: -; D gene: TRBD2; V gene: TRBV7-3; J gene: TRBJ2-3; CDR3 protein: CASSPELAGADTQYF; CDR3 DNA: TGTGCCAGCAGCCCAGAACTAGCGGGGGCCGATACGCAGTATTTT
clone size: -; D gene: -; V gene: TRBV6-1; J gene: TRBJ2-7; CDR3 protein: CASKSFRFSYEQYF; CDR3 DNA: TGTGCCAGCAAATCATTTCGGTTTTCCTACGAGCAGTACTTC
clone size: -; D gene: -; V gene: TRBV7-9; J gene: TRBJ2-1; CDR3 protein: CASSGRYNEQFF; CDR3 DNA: TGTGCCAGCAGCGGGCGTTACAATGAGCAGTTCTTC
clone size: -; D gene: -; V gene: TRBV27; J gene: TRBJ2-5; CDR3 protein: CASGGWGEETQYF; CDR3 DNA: TGTGCCAGCGGGGGGTGGGGGGAGGAGACCCAGTACTTC
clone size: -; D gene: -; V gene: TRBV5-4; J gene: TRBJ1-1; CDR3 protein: CASSFGQWEGHTEAFF; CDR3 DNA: TGTGCCAGCAGCTTCGGTCAATGGGAGGGTCACACTGAAGCTTTCTTT
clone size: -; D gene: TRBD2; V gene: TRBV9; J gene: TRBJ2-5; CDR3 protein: CASSGSSGRGETQYF; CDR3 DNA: TGTGCCAGCAGCGGGTCTAGCGGGCGTGGGGAGACCCAGTACTTC
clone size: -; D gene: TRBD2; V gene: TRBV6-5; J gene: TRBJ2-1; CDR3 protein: CASSYSAGGIGNEQFF; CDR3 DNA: TGTGCCAGCAGTTACTCCGCGGGAGGAATCGGCAATGAGCAGTTCTTC
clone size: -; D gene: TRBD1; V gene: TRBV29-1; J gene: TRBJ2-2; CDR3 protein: CSVEGPGQGGLGATGELFF; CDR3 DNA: TGCAGCGTTGAAGGCCCTGGACAGGGCGGATTGGGAGCCACCGGGGAGCTGTTTTTT
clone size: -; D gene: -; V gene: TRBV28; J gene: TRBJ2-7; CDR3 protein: CASSLNSGTSGLYEQYF; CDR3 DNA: TGTGCCAGCAGTTTGAATTCCGGGACAAGTGGGCTCTACGAGCAGTACTTC
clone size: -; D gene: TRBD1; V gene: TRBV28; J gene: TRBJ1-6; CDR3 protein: CASSLSHHLGQAYLPPSYNSPLHF; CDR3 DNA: TGTGCCAGCAGTTTATCGCATCATTTGGGACAGGCCTATCTCCCCCCCTCATATAATTCACCCCTCCACTTT
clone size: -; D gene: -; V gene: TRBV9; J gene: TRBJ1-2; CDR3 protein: CASSVDGAYGYTF; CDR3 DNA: TGTGCCAGCAGCGTAGATGGGGCCTATGGCTACACCTTC
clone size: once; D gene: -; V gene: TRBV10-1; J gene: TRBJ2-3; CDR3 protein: CASSEEARTDTQYF; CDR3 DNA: TGCGCCAGCAGTGAGGAGGCTCGCACAGATACGCAGTATTTT
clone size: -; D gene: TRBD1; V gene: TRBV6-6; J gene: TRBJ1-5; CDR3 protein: CASSGPGQGQPQHF; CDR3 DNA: TGTGCCAGCAGTGGCCCGGGACAGGGTCAGCCCCAGCATTTT
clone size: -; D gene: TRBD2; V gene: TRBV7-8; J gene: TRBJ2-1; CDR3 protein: CASSSGLAGDEQFF; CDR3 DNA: TGTGCCAGCAGCTCGGGACTAGCGGGCGATGAGCAGTTCTTC
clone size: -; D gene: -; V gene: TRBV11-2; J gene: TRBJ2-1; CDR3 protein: CASSFLVSSYNEQFF; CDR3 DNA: TGTGCCAGCAGCTTCCTCGTTAGCTCCTACAATGAGCAGTTCTTC
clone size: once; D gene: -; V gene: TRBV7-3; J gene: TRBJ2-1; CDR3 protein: CASSLGSSNYNEQFF; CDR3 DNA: TGTGCCAGCAGCTTGGGCAGCTCGAACTACAATGAGCAGTTCTTC
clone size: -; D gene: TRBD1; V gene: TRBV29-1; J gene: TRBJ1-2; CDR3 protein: CSSKTRDRGNYGYTF; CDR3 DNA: TGCAGCTCCAAGACCCGGGACAGGGGGAACTATGGCTACACCTTC
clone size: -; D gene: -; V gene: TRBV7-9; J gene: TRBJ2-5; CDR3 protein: CASSLVEIETQYF; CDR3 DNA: TGTGCCAGCAGCTTAGTCGAGATAGAGACCCAGTACTTC
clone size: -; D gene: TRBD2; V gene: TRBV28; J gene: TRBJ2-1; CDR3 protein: CASSLPRLAGVYNEQFF; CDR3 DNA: TGTGCCAGCAGTTTACCAAGACTAGCGGGAGTTTATAATGAGCAGTTCTTC
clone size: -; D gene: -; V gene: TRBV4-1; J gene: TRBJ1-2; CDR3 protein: CASSQVSGGGYTF; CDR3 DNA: TGCGCCAGCAGCCAAGTATCTGGGGGCGGCTACACCTTC
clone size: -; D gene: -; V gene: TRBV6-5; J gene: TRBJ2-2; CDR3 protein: CASSLTGTHTGELFF; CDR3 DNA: TGTGCCAGCAGTTTAACCGGGACACACACCGGGGAGCTGTTTTTT
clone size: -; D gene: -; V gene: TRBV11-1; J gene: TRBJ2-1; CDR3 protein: CASSWSQMEQFF; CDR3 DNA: TGTGCCAGCAGTTGGTCACAAATGGAGCAGTTCTTC
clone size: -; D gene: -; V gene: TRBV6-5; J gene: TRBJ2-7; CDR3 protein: CASSYTGIRSVYEQYF; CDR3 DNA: TGTGCCAGCAGTTACACCGGGATCAGGTCCGTCTACGAGCAGTACTTC